This is a list of T cell receptor beta chains from one sample in a study of T cells after yellow fever vaccination. TCRdb recomputed calls from the 5' RACE reads with MiXCR, one row per CDR3 protein. In the table there are 450,000 to 650,000 distinct CDR3 sequences, roughly 22% of which are singletons. The sequencing used PBMCs, collected roughly 20 days after the first yellow fever vaccination. These receptors originate from a man aged 18 to 30 who received the YFV17D yellow fever vaccine. The CDR3 runs from the conserved cysteine through the conserved F or W. Fields, in order: V gene, J gene, D gene, clone size, CDR3 protein, CDR3 DNA. A D gene is named only where the DNA matches it firmly. Size values are once, few and many counts, or a class for expanded clones, and some rows have none.

v_gene: TRBV7-2
j_gene: TRBJ2-3
d_gene: TRBD2
abundance: NA
CDR3aa: CASSRNSGGGTDTQYF
CDR3nt: TGTGCCAGCAGCCGAAACAGCGGGGGGGGCACAGATACGCAGTATTTT

v_gene: TRBV28
j_gene: TRBJ2-4
d_gene: TRBD1
abundance: NA
CDR3aa: CASSLPGTAIQYF
CDR3nt: TGTGCCAGCAGTTTACCCGGGACAGCCATTCAGTACTTC

v_gene: TRBV4-1
j_gene: TRBJ1-6
d_gene: NA
abundance: few
CDR3aa: CASSPGPWSPLHF
CDR3nt: TGCGCCAGCTCCCCGGGACCGTGGTCACCCCTCCACTTT

v_gene: TRBV7-2
j_gene: TRBJ2-2
d_gene: NA
abundance: few
CDR3aa: CASSPNRDTGGELFF
CDR3nt: TGTGCCAGCAGCCCCAACCGGGACACGGGCGGGGAGCTGTTTTTT

v_gene: TRBV7-2
j_gene: TRBJ1-1
d_gene: TRBD1
abundance: NA
CDR3aa: CASSLDRVLTEAFF
CDR3nt: TGTGCCAGCAGCCTGGACAGGGTGTTGACTGAAGCTTTCTTT

v_gene: TRBV5-1
j_gene: TRBJ1-1
d_gene: NA
abundance: many
CDR3aa: CASSTEGPEAFF
CDR3nt: TGCGCCAGCAGCACGGAAGGCCCTGAAGCTTTCTTT

v_gene: TRBV29-1
j_gene: TRBJ2-1
d_gene: NA
abundance: NA
CDR3aa: CSAVESYNEQFF
CDR3nt: TGCAGCGCCGTCGAGTCCTACAATGAGCAGTTCTTC

v_gene: TRBV12-3/TRBV12-4
j_gene: TRBJ2-3
d_gene: NA
abundance: NA
CDR3aa: CASSRNRYTQYF
CDR3nt: TGTGCCAGCAGCCGAAACCGGTATACGCAGTATTTT

v_gene: TRBV6-1
j_gene: TRBJ1-1
d_gene: NA
abundance: NA
CDR3aa: CASVPPGGLNTEAFF
CDR3nt: TGTGCCAGTGTCCCTCCGGGGGGCTTGAACACTGAAGCTTTCTTT

v_gene: TRBV27
j_gene: TRBJ2-3
d_gene: TRBD2
abundance: few
CDR3aa: CASRQRGTLDTQYF
CDR3nt: TGTGCCAGCAGACAGCGGGGGACCCTCGATACGCAGTATTTT

v_gene: TRBV9
j_gene: TRBJ2-1
d_gene: NA
abundance: few
CDR3aa: CASSQGGVGYNEQFF
CDR3nt: TGTGCCAGCAGCCAGGGGGGGGTAGGCTACAATGAGCAGTTCTTC

v_gene: TRBV29-1
j_gene: TRBJ2-2
d_gene: NA
abundance: NA
CDR3aa: CSVSLNTGELFF
CDR3nt: TGCAGCGTGTCACTTAACACCGGGGAGCTGTTTTTT

v_gene: TRBV11-2
j_gene: TRBJ2-1
d_gene: NA
abundance: few
CDR3aa: CASIGFFDNEQFF
CDR3nt: TGTGCCAGCATCGGGTTTTTCGACAATGAGCAGTTCTTC

v_gene: TRBV5-1
j_gene: TRBJ1-1
d_gene: NA
abundance: few
CDR3aa: CASSSLARAMNTEAFF
CDR3nt: TGCGCCAGCAGCTCGTTGGCCAGGGCGATGAACACTGAAGCTTTCTTT

v_gene: TRBV20-1
j_gene: TRBJ2-3
d_gene: TRBD1
abundance: NA
CDR3aa: CSALGQGPVDTQYF
CDR3nt: TGCAGTGCGCTTGGACAGGGGCCTGTTGATACGCAGTATTTT

v_gene: TRBV5-1
j_gene: TRBJ2-1
d_gene: TRBD2
abundance: many
CDR3aa: CASSLAGGAYNEQFF
CDR3nt: TGCGCCAGCAGCTTGGCGGGGGGGGCCTACAATGAGCAGTTCTTC